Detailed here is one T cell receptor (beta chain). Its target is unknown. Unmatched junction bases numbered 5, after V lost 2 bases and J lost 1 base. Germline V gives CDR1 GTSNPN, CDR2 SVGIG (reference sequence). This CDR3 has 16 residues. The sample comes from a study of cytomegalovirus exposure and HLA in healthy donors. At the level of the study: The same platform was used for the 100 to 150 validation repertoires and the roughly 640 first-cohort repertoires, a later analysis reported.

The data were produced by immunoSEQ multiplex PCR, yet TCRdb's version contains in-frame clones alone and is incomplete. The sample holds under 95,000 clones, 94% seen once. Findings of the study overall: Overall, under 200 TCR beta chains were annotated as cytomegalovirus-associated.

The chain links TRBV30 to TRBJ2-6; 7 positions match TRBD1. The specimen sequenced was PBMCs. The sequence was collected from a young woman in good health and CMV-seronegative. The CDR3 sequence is CAWSLTGVSGANVLTF. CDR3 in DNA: TGTGCCTGGAGTTTAACAGGGGTTTCTGGGGCCAACGTCCTGACTTTC.